The 14 T cell receptor beta chains listed next were all sequenced from one sample in a study of blood T cell repertoires in COVID-19. Generated by immunoSEQ multiplex PCR, the TCRdb table keeps only in-frame clones and is missing some. The sample has roughly 70,000 clones; more than 75% are singletons. Sequencing input: peripheral blood. The receptors were gathered from a human donor in a cohort sampled during active COVID-19.

The rearrangement uses TRBV7-9 and TRBJ2-2; maybe TRBD2 (5 bases). The CDR3 is 16 residues long. From germline, CDR1 is SEHNR and CDR2 FQNEAQ (reference sequence). The V gene lost 5 bases and the J gene lost 1 base, with 14 bases spanning the gap. The CDR3 region is CASSPQGGRNTGELFF. CDR3 coding DNA: TGTGCCAGCAGCCCCCAAGGTGGGAGGAACACCGGGGAGCTGTTTTTT.

This chain uses TRBV29-1 with TRBJ2-5; TRBD2 agrees at 7 bases. V was pared by 4 bases and J by 3 bases, with 5 bases of the junction left unmatched. CDR3 length: 13 residues. CDR1 is SQVTM and CDR2 is ANQGSEA in the germline V gene. CDR3 nucleotide sequence: TGCAGCGTTGCCGGGACTACCAAAGAGACCCAGTACTTC. It encodes CSVAGTTKETQYF.

The chain carries TRBV19 and TRBJ1-1, with D unresolved. From germline, CDR1 is LNHDA and CDR2 SQIVND (reference sequence). CDR3 size: 13 residues. Trimming left V 7 bases short and J 0 bases short, with 9 bases between. The CDR3: CASNSRMNTEAFF. CDR3 DNA sequence: TGTGCCAGTAACTCGAGGATGAACACTGAAGCTTTCTTT. The full variable domain, its missing parts supplied by reference TRBV19 and TRBJ1-1, is DGGITQSPKYLFRKEGQNVTLSCEQNLNHDAMYWYRQDPGQGLRLIYYSQIVNDFQKGDIAEGYSVSREKKESFPLTVTSAQKNPTAFYLCASNSRMNTEAFFGQGTRLTVV.

The chain recombines TRBV7-2 with TRBJ2-4, with a possible D match to TRBD1 (5 bases). V lost 4 bases to trimming and J lost 6 bases, with 7 bases between them. The CDR3 is 12 amino acids. Germline V gene sequence: CDR1 SGHTA, CDR2 FQGNSA. CDR3 in amino acids: CASSSQGNIQYF. The CDR3 nucleotides are TGTGCCAGCAGCTCCCAGGGAAACATTCAGTACTTC.

This clone occurred many times. V is TRBV5-5 and J is TRBJ2-7, with D possibly TRBD1 on 6 matching bases. V was shortened by 4 bases and J by 1 base, with 24 bases between the two germline ends. This CDR3 is built from 18 residues. Germline V gene sequence: CDR1 SGHKS, CDR2 YYEKEE (reference sequence). The CDR3 DNA reads as TGTGCCAGCAGCCCCCAACTCCGATGGGGAAGGGGGTCCTACGAGCAGTACTTC. Its translation is CASSPQLRWGRGSYEQYF. Together with reference TRBV5-5 and TRBJ2-7, the CDR3 gives the full variable domain: DAGVTQSPTHLIKTRGQQVTLRCSPISGHKSVSWYQQVLGQGPQFIFQYYEKEERGRGNFPDRFSARQFPNYSSELNVNALLLGDSALYLCASSPQLRWGRGSYEQYFGPGTRLTVT.

The chain employs TRBV5-1 and TRBJ1-5; D possibly corresponds to TRBD1 (5 bases). From germline, CDR1 is SGHRS and CDR2 YFSETQ. The CDR3 length is 13 residues. Trimming took 4 bases from V and 6 from J, leaving 11 bases between them. CDR3 residues: CASSPRGGQPQHF. In nucleotides, the CDR3 is TGCGCCAGCAGCCCGCGGGGGGGTCAGCCCCAGCATTTT.

V gene TRBV5-1 combines with J gene TRBJ2-5; D unclear. Germline-derived CDR1 and CDR2 are SGHRS and YFSETQ. This CDR3 spans 13 amino acids. Trimming pared 6 bases from V and 4 bases from J, leaving 13 bases between. The CDR3 DNA is TGCGCCAGCAAGGCGATGCGGTCAGAGACCCAGTACTTC. It specifies CASKAMRSETQYF.

The CDR3 protein is CAISETTSGSTDTQYF. The CDR3 DNA sequence: TGTGCCATCAGTGAGACGACTAGCGGGAGCACAGATACGCAGTATTTT. This chain uses TRBV10-3 with TRBJ2-3, with TRBD2 matching 10 bases. This CDR3 has 16 amino acids. Losses at the gene ends were 2 bases for V and 0 bases for J; bases not matched to a gene: 2. Germline values: CDR1 ENHRY, CDR2 SYGVKD.

This clone was found once. This chain uses TRBV11-2 with TRBJ2-3; no clear D gene. V was cut by 3 bases and J by 2 bases, with 15 bases left in between. This CDR3 contains 16 residues. Germline CDR1 SGHAT, CDR2 FQNNGV. As DNA, the CDR3 is TGTGCCAGCAGCTTTAACGGCGGATCGGTCACAGATACGCAGTATTTT. It codes for CASSFNGGSVTDTQYF. The complete variable domain, with remaining parts taken from reference TRBV11-2 and TRBJ2-3, reads EAGVAQSPRYKIIEKRQSVAFWCNPISGHATLYWYQQILGQGPKLLIQFQNNGVVDDSQLPKDRFSAERLKGVDSTLKIQPAKLEDSAVYLCASSFNGGSVTDTQYFGPGTRLTVL.

This clone was recorded once. The chain joins TRBV5-1 to TRBJ2-1, with 7 bases aligning to TRBD2. This CDR3 has 17 residues. J lost 0 bases, V lost 3 bases, and 9 bases had no gene match. Germline assignment: CDR1 SGHRS and CDR2 YFSETQ. The DNA of the CDR3 is TGCGCCAGCAGCTCGAAACTAGCGATAAGCTCCTACAATGAGCAGTTCTTC. It translates to CASSSKLAISSYNEQFF.

The CDR3 here is CASSLSRVGTGELFF. The CDR3 nucleotides read TGTGCCAGCAGCTTGTCCAGGGTGGGCACCGGGGAGCTGTTTTTT. The chain recombines TRBV5-8 with TRBJ2-2; maybe TRBD1 (5 bases). Trimming pared 1 base from V and 4 bases from J, leaving 11 bases between. There are 15 residues in the CDR3. The germline V gene encodes CDR1 SGHTS and CDR2 YDEGEE.

The rearrangement links TRBV11-2 to TRBJ2-1; perhaps TRBD2 as D (5 bases). V was cut by 5 bases and J by 8 bases, with 19 bases left in between. The V gene's germline CDR1 is SGHAT and CDR2 FQNNGV. This CDR3 has 15 residues. The CDR3 sequence: CASSVTSTYSDEQFF. The CDR3 DNA sequence: TGTGCCAGCAGCGTCACCTCCACATATAGCGATGAGCAGTTCTTC.

This chain links TRBV20-1 with TRBJ2-7; D might be TRBD2 (5 bases). V lost 7 bases and J lost 0, with 7 bases in between. The CDR3 loop spans 11 amino acids. Germline CDR1 reads DFQATT; CDR2 reads SNEGSKA (reference sequence). CDR3 protein: CSGLSSYEQYF. In DNA form, the CDR3 reads TGCAGTGGACTATCCTCCTACGAGCAGTACTTC.

This chain links TRBV19 with TRBJ2-3, with D perhaps TRBD2 (5 bases). Germline CDR1 and CDR2: LNHDA and SQIVND (reference sequence). This CDR3 contains 16 residues. With 4 bases removed from V and 2 bases from J, the gap between germline ends came to 16 bases. CDR3 residues: CASSKYGGSDTDTQYF. The CDR3 nucleotides are TGTGCCAGTAGTAAGTATGGTGGGAGTGACACAGATACGCAGTATTTT.